These 29 T cell receptor beta chains were all obtained from the same sample, sequenced in a study of blood T cell repertoires in COVID-19. Data came from immunoSEQ multiplex PCR; TCRdb stores just in-frame clones and leaves some out. The data hold approximately 250,000 clones, with more than 75% observed a single time. The specimen was peripheral blood. The receptor source for this set is a woman over 75 with COVID-19, enrolled during active disease.

The chain recombines TRBV7-3 with TRBJ2-1; D unclear. The CDR3 is 11 amino acids. V lost 5 bases and J 5 bases, leaving 4 bases between the germline ends. Looked up from germline, CDR1 is SGHTA and CDR2 is FQGTGA. The CDR3 coding sequence is TGTGCCAGCAGCATCAACAATGAGCAGTTCTTC. Its protein product is CASSINNEQFF.

The J gene is TRBJ2-1, the V gene TRBV15; TRBD1 might be the D (6 bases). Trimming stripped 5 bases from V and 2 bases from J, with 13 bases between. Germline CDR1 and CDR2: LNHNV and YYDKDF (reference sequence). The CDR3 contains 15 residues. This chain's CDR3 is CATSAQQGPYNEQFF. The DNA of the CDR3 is TGTGCCACCAGCGCCCAACAGGGCCCCTACAATGAGCAGTTCTTC.

This chain joins TRBV19 and TRBJ1-5; D remains ambiguous. Germline CDR1 reads LNHDA; CDR2 reads SQIVND (reference sequence). There are 16 residues in the CDR3. V gave up 5 bases and J gave up 2 bases, with 16 bases separating them. CDR3 sequence: CASSFVVGVGNQPQHF. CDR3 DNA sequence: TGTGCCAGTAGTTTCGTGGTGGGAGTAGGCAATCAGCCCCAGCATTTT.

The CDR3: CASRKWGGETQYF. The CDR3 nucleotides are TGTGCCAGCCGTAAGTGGGGGGGCGAGACCCAGTACTTC. The chain couples TRBV6-5 to TRBJ2-5; tentative D call: TRBD2 (7 bases). Deletions cut 8 bases from V and 5 bases from J, with 15 bases between. The CDR3 consists of 13 residues. In germline, CDR1 is MNHEY, CDR2 SVGAGI.

The V gene is TRBV18, the J gene TRBJ1-1, with D possibly being TRBD1 (6 bases). The CDR3 covers 14 residues. Germline V gene sequence: CDR1 KGHSH, CDR2 LQKENI. V lost 3 bases, J lost 1 base, and 9 bases lay in between. The DNA of the CDR3 is TGTGCCAGCTCACCGGGGGCCCCGAACACTGAAGCTTTCTTT. This codes for CASSPGAPNTEAFF.

The J gene is TRBJ2-3, the V gene TRBV7-9, with TRBD2 as a possible D gene (7 bases). V lost 3 bases to trimming and J lost 12 bases, with 16 bases between them. CDR1 is SEHNR, CDR2 FQNEAQ, per germline (reference sequence). The CDR3 contains 13 residues. The CDR3: CASSFDGGGLQYF. The CDR3 nucleotides read TGTGCCAGCAGCTTCGATGGGGGGGGCCTCCAGTATTTT. Variable domain in full (rest from reference TRBV7-9 and TRBJ2-3): DTGVSQNPRHKITKRGQNVTFRCDPISEHNRLYWYRQTLGQGPEFLTYFQNEAQLEKSRLLSDRFSAERPKGSFSTLEIQRTEQGDSAMYLCASSFDGGGLQYFGPGTRLTVL.

A single count supports this clone. The chain carries TRBV7-2 and TRBJ1-5, with 10 bases fitting TRBD1. The CDR3 runs 15 residues. V gave up 4 bases and J gave up 4 bases; unmatched junction bases: 4. Germline V gene data show CDR1 as SGHTA and CDR2 as FQGNSA. CDR3 bases: TGTGCCAGCAGCTCCGGACAGGGGGGGAATCAGCCCCAGCATTTT. It is translated as CASSSGQGGNQPQHF.

The chain recombines TRBV29-1 with TRBJ2-3; 9 nucleotides line up with TRBD1. Per the germline V gene, CDR1 is SQVTM and CDR2 is ANQGSEA. The CDR3 length is 13 residues. The junction had 4 bases not matched to a gene; V was cut back by 5 bases and J by 4 bases. The CDR3 loop is CSVRTGVPDTQYF. The CDR3 DNA is TGCAGCGTTAGGACAGGGGTTCCAGATACGCAGTATTTT.

This chain links TRBV11-2 with TRBJ2-5, with a possible D match to TRBD2 (7 bases). V was cut by 0 bases and J by 7 bases, with 12 bases left in between. CDR1 and CDR2 from the germline V gene are SGHAT and FQNNGV. The CDR3 consists of 14 residues. Written as DNA, the CDR3 is TGTGCCAGCAGCTTAGACAGGGGAGGGGGGACCCAGTACTTC. This gives the protein CASSLDRGGGTQYF.

The gene calls are TRBV27 and TRBJ1-6; TRBD1 matches at 9 bases. CDR3 length equals 14 residues. V trimming: 6 bases; J trimming: 10 bases; junction bases outside the gene matches: 7. Per the germline V gene, CDR1 is MNHEY and CDR2 is SMNVEV (reference sequence). The CDR3 DNA reads TGTGCCAGCAGCCCGGACAGGGGAAACTCACCCCTCCACTTT. Translation: CASSPDRGNSPLHF.

V is TRBV10-3 and J is TRBJ1-6; 7 nucleotides match TRBD1. There are 14 residues in the CDR3. The germline V gene encodes CDR1 ENHRY and CDR2 SYGVKD. The junction had 2 bases not matched to a gene; V was cut back by 2 bases and J by 7 bases. CDR3 DNA sequence: TGTGCCATCAGTGAGGCAGGGGGGAATTCACCCCTCCACTTT. This sequence encodes CAISEAGGNSPLHF.

The J gene is TRBJ2-1, the V gene TRBV15, with 7 bases fitting TRBD1. Germline lookup yields CDR1 LNHNV and CDR2 YYDKDF (reference sequence). Trimming at V came to 0 bases and at J to 1 base, leaving 9 bases not matched to a gene. The CDR3 sequence is 18 residues long. CDR3 protein: CATSRDLRQGRSYNEQFF. The CDR3 DNA sequence: TGTGCCACCAGCAGAGATCTCAGACAGGGAAGGTCCTACAATGAGCAGTTCTTC. The full variable domain, rest sourced from reference TRBV15 and TRBJ2-1, is DAMVIQNPRYQVTQFGKPVTLSCSQTLNHNVMYWYQQKSSQAPKLLFHYYDKDFNNEADTPDNFQSRRPNTSFCFLDIRSPGLGDTAMYLCATSRDLRQGRSYNEQFFGPGTRLTVL.

The chain carries TRBV12-5 and TRBJ2-7, with 15 positions matching TRBD2. After removal of 7 bases from V and 2 bases from J, the junction contained 9 bases not matched to a gene. The V gene's germline CDR1 is LGHNT and CDR2 FRNRAP. The CDR3 length is 17 residues. Here the CDR3 reads CASADTGLAGGTYEQYV. The CDR3 region has the DNA TGTGCTAGTGCCGACACTGGACTAGCGGGGGGGACCTACGAGCAGTACGTC.

The CDR3 coding sequence is TGTGCCAGTACTCCGACAGGGGGCAATGAGCAGTTCTTC. It is translated as CASTPTGGNEQFF. This sequence joins TRBV6-5 and TRBJ2-1, with TRBD1 matching 9 bases. Germline V gene lookup returns CDR1 MNHEY and CDR2 SVGAGI. V lost 9 bases to trimming and J lost 6 bases; unmatched junction nucleotides: 6. The CDR3 is 13 amino acids.

This clone has just one count. The chain combines TRBV5-4 with TRBJ2-5; no clear D. CDR3 length: 14 residues. Germline V gene sequence: CDR1 SGHNT, CDR2 YYREEE (reference sequence). The ends were cut back, 0 bases at V and 5 bases at J, with 11 bases in the middle. The DNA of the CDR3 is TGTGCCAGCAGCTTGGGACTTTTTGCGGAGACCCAGTACTTC. Protein product: CASSLGLFAETQYF.

Only a few counts were recorded for this clone. V and J are TRBV28 and TRBJ1-5, with 8 bases aligning to TRBD1. Per the germline V gene, CDR1 is MDHEN and CDR2 is SYDVKM. The CDR3 sequence is 19 residues long. V trimming: 4 bases; J trimming: 1 base; junction bases outside the gene matches: 15. The CDR3 nucleotides are TGTGCCAGCAGTTCGAACGGACAGGGCGCGGGATTCAGCAATCAGCCCCAGCATTTT. Its translation: CASSSNGQGAGFSNQPQHF.

This rearrangement joins TRBV21-1 to TRBJ2-5; TRBD2 is the table's D call and was not checked against the DNA. TRBV21-1 is annotated as a pseudogene. This CDR3 is built from 18 residues. Here the CDR3 reads CASSKARVRVHLQETQYF. DNA for the CDR3: TGTGCCAGCAGCAAAGCGCGCGTCCGGGTACACCTCCAAGAGACCCAGTACTTC.

This clone has a handful of counts. The chain joins TRBV5-4 to TRBJ1-1; D is unclear. This CDR3 is 16 amino acids long. Germline loops: CDR1 SGHNT, CDR2 YYREEE (reference sequence). Trimming took off 3 bases at V and 0 bases at J, with 15 bases between the two ends. The CDR3 spells CASSSGGRFMNTEAFF. CDR3 in DNA: TGTGCCAGCAGCTCTGGCGGCCGTTTCATGAACACTGAAGCTTTCTTT.

Details on this clone: The sample carries other DNA sequences with the same CDR3. The chain recombines TRBV18 with TRBJ1-2; D remains unclear. This CDR3 is built from 13 residues. Germline CDR1 is KGHSH and CDR2 is LQKENI. Trimming shortened V by 2 bases and J by 2 bases, and 6 bases separated the two germline ends. The CDR3 loop reads CASSPSENYGYTF. In DNA, the CDR3 is TGTGCCAGCTCACCATCGGAGAACTATGGCTACACCTTC.

This rearrangement joins TRBV5-6 to TRBJ1-1, with D uncertain. The CDR3 runs 12 residues. The V end was cut by 0 bases, the J end by 7 bases, with 7 bases between. The germline CDR1 and CDR2 sequences are SGHDT and YYEEEE. The CDR3 here is CASSLADFEAFF. The CDR3 DNA reads TGTGCCAGCAGCTTGGCGGACTTTGAAGCTTTCTTT.

This clone was counted a few times. The J gene is TRBJ1-2, the V gene TRBV27, with 7 bases aligning to TRBD1. CDR1 is MNHEY, CDR2 SMNVEV, per germline (reference sequence). The CDR3 sequence is 18 residues long. With 3 bases clipped from V and 0 bases from J, the junction kept 13 bases outside the gene matches. The CDR3 nucleotides read TGTGCCAGCAGTTTCTATGCCGAATACAGGGGCTCTAACTATGGCTACACCTTC. Amino acid sequence: CASSFYAEYRGSNYGYTF.

The chain recombines TRBV6-5 with TRBJ1-1, with D perhaps TRBD1 (5 bases). V lost 0 bases and J lost 0, with 11 bases in between. This CDR3 has 16 residues. CDR1 and CDR2 (germline): MNHEY, SVGAGI. This CDR3 is CASSYSTRGLNTEAFF. Written as DNA, the CDR3 is TGTGCCAGCAGTTACTCGACAAGGGGCCTGAACACTGAAGCTTTCTTT.

The V and J genes are TRBV9 and TRBJ1-6; 7 nucleotides align to TRBD1. J gave up 8 bases and V 7 bases, and 9 bases lay outside the gene matches. Germline V CDR1 and CDR2: SGDLS, YYNGEE. CDR3 length: 14 residues. CDR3 DNA: TGTGCCAGCGACGGGGGACAGCCTTATTCACCCCTCCACTTT. Translated: CASDGGQPYSPLHF.

The chain joins TRBV4-3 to TRBJ1-1; a possible D gene is TRBD1 (6 bases). CDR1 and CDR2 (germline): LGHNA, YSLEER. This CDR3 is 14 amino acids long. Trimming took off 3 bases at V and 4 bases at J, with 12 bases between the two ends. In DNA, the CDR3 is TGCGCCAGCAGCCACAACAGGGATCCCACTGAAGCTTTCTTT. Translating gives CASSHNRDPTEAFF.

The chain employs TRBV15 and TRBJ1-5, with D hard to call. Per germline, CDR1 LNHNV and CDR2 YYDKDF (reference sequence). This CDR3 comprises 18 residues. V shed 0 bases and J shed 2 bases, with 17 bases lying between them. CDR3 residues: CATSRDLSTGSGNQPQHF. CDR3 coding DNA: TGTGCCACCAGCAGAGATCTAAGTACCGGGTCTGGCAATCAGCCCCAGCATTTT. Full variable domain (remainder filled in from reference TRBV15 and TRBJ1-5): DAMVIQNPRYQVTQFGKPVTLSCSQTLNHNVMYWYQQKSSQAPKLLFHYYDKDFNNEADTPDNFQSRRPNTSFCFLDIRSPGLGDTAMYLCATSRDLSTGSGNQPQHFGDGTRLSIL.

The rearrangement links TRBV25-1 to TRBJ1-2; the match to TRBD1 covers 7 bases. The trim removed 0 bases at V and 7 bases at J, leaving 2 bases unmatched. CDR1 is MGHDK, CDR2 SYGVNS, per germline. The CDR3 consists of 13 residues. The CDR3 region is CASSEYTGVGYTF. The CDR3 DNA sequence: TGTGCCAGCAGTGAATATACAGGGGTTGGCTACACCTTC.

V gene TRBV9 combines with J gene TRBJ1-2; D is perhaps TRBD1 (6 bases). The CDR3 is 14 amino acids. CDR1 is SGDLS, CDR2 YYNGEE, per germline. V shed 4 bases and J shed 4 bases, with 14 bases lying between them. CDR3 amino acids: CASSRSTGFYGYTF. The CDR3 region has the DNA TGTGCCAGCAGCCGATCGACAGGATTCTATGGCTACACCTTC.

The rearrangement links TRBV29-1 to TRBJ1-6; D is unclear. Germline assignment: CDR1 SQVTM and CDR2 ANQGSEA. The CDR3 is 13 amino acids. Trimming took off 5 bases at V and 1 base at J, with 6 bases between the two ends. In DNA form, the CDR3 reads TGCAGCGTTCTAGAATCCTATAATTCACCCCTCCACTTT. Its protein product is CSVLESYNSPLHF.

The V gene is TRBV29-1, the J gene TRBJ1-2; the D gene is possibly TRBD1 (6 bases). Germline CDR1 reads SQVTM; CDR2 reads ANQGSEA. CDR3 size: 12 residues. The CDR3 loop is CMSGGQGEGYTF. The CDR3 coding sequence is TGCATGAGTGGGGGACAAGGGGAAGGCTACACCTTC.